Below are 18 T cell receptor beta chains sequenced from a single sample in a study of human T cells and chemical hapten exposure (dated by TCRdb to the early 2020s). Library creation used RACE. For sequencing, a NextSeq 500 was employed. TCRdb redid the processing of the public reads, applying fastp at Q25 and MiXCR, and retained in-frame beta chains. Records with the same CDR3 protein are collapsed into one entry carrying the most frequent genes and DNA. In this sample the table shows some 45,000 distinct CDR3 sequences, roughly 12% of which occur a single time. The leading ten clones occupy under 7% of the sample. The time point label for this specimen denotes: pre-sensitization, week 0. The treatment or condition label, read with the paper, signifies: therapeutic diphenylcyclopropenone sensitization with weekly scalp DPC. The sequences come from whole blood, collected in connection with sensitization to the hapten diphenylcyclopropenone (DPC). Receptors were obtained from a woman under 40 with alopecia areata. Some clones in this sample may be carry-over from other donors' samples.

The J gene is TRBJ2-7, the V gene TRBV20-1; 10 positions agree with TRBD2. Germline-derived CDR1 and CDR2 are DFQATT and SNEGSKA (reference sequence). The CDR3 has 12 amino acids. The trim removed 8 bases at V and 3 bases at J, leaving 4 bases unmatched. The CDR3 region is CSLASGGYEQYF. For the CDR3, the DNA is TGCAGTCTTGCTAGCGGGGGCTACGAGCAGTACTTC.

This clonotype is categorized as large. V usage is TRBV27 and J usage is TRBJ1-1; tentatively, D is TRBD1 (6 bases). Germline loops: CDR1 MNHEY, CDR2 SMNVEV (reference sequence). Trimming cost V 4 bases and J 4 bases, with 13 bases left between them. The CDR3 spans 14 residues. CDR3 nucleotides: TGTGCCAGCAGTTGGACCAGGGGTTTCACTGAAGCTTTCTTT. This sequence encodes CASSWTRGFTEAFF.

This rearrangement joins TRBV24-1 to TRBJ2-1, with D possibly matching TRBD2 (5 bases). CDR1 and CDR2 (germline): KGHDR, SFDVKD. V was pared by 5 bases and J by 10 bases, with 11 bases between. The length of the CDR3 is 12 residues. DNA of the CDR3: TGTGCCACCAGTGTCAAAGGCGGGGAGCAGTTCTTC. Encoded protein: CATSVKGGEQFF.

This clonotype was seen repeatedly, ten times or more. The J gene is TRBJ2-3, the V gene TRBV2, with D uncertain. The CDR3 covers 12 residues. V lost 7 bases to trimming and J lost 3 bases, with 8 bases between them. CDR1 is SNHLY, CDR2 FYNNEI, per germline. Written as DNA, the CDR3 is TGTGCCAGCATGTTCGGAACAGATACGCAGTATTTT. It translates to CASMFGTDTQYF.

This clonotype was observed a handful of times. The rearrangement uses TRBV10-3 and TRBJ2-3, with TRBD2 matching over 8 bases. This CDR3 comprises 15 residues. The J segment lost 0 bases and the V segment lost 6 bases, leaving 5 bases of the junction unmatched. Germline CDR1 is ENHRY and CDR2 is SYGVKD. The CDR3 spells CAIRPGGRSTDTQYF. CDR3 nucleotide sequence: TGTGCCATCAGGCCTGGCGGGAGGAGCACAGATACGCAGTATTTT.

This clonotype was counted ten times or more. The chain joins TRBV6-6 to TRBJ1-1; D remains unclear. CDR1 is MNHNY and CDR2 is SVGAGI in the germline V gene (reference sequence). V dropped 2 bases and J dropped 7 bases, with 11 bases sitting between them. The CDR3 runs 13 residues. As DNA, the CDR3 is TGTGCCAGCAGTTACGAAGGGCAGATTGAAGCTTTCTTT. Translated, it gives CASSYEGQIEAFF.

The rearrangement joins TRBV29-1 to TRBJ1-1, with 7 bases aligning to TRBD1. The CDR3 is made up of 12 amino acids. J gave up 11 bases and V 5 bases, and 11 bases lay outside the gene matches. CDR1 and CDR2 (germline): SQVTM, ANQGSEA. Here the CDR3 DNA reads TGCAGCGTTCAGTATATCGGACAGGAGGCTTTCTTT. Translated: CSVQYIGQEAFF.

This clonotype was detected only a few times. The chain has TRBV7-8 and TRBJ2-7, with a tentative D call TRBD1 (5 bases). The V and J ends lost 0 bases and 1 base respectively, with 13 bases between them. The CDR3 spans 16 residues. CDR1 and CDR2 from the germline V gene are SGHVS and FQNEAQ. The CDR3 loop is CASSLAPIQVSYEQYF. The DNA for the CDR3 is TGTGCCAGCAGCTTAGCCCCTATACAGGTTTCCTACGAGCAGTACTTC.

Many counts were recorded for this clonotype. This chain joins TRBV3-1 and TRBJ2-7; D possibly matches TRBD1 or TRBD2 (5 bases each). CDR3 length equals 13 residues. The germline V gene has CDR1 LGHDT and CDR2 YNNKEL (reference sequence). Trimming pared 0 bases from V and 4 bases from J, leaving 7 bases between. CDR3 DNA sequence: TGTGCCAGCAGCCAAGACGGGGCATACGAGCAGTACTTC. It codes for CASSQDGAYEQYF.

This chain uses TRBV28 with TRBJ2-3; D call uncertain. The CDR3 loop spans 10 amino acids. In germline, CDR1 is MDHEN, CDR2 SYDVKM. V lost 6 bases, J lost 7 bases, and 5 bases lay in between. The CDR3 DNA reads TGTGCCAGCAGAGGGAATACGCAGTATTTT. It translates to CASRGNTQYF.

This clonotype has ten or more counts. This chain uses TRBV20-1 with TRBJ2-1; 7 nucleotides match TRBD2. From germline, CDR1 is DFQATT and CDR2 SNEGSKA (reference sequence). The CDR3 extends over 14 amino acids. The V and J ends lost 6 bases and 6 bases, in that order; junction bases with no gene match: 11. CDR3 in amino acids: CSAGVFSSGNEQFF. The CDR3 bases are TGCAGTGCCGGCGTGTTCTCTAGCGGCAATGAGCAGTTCTTC.

V gene TRBV20-1 combines with J gene TRBJ1-6; D is ambiguous. V was trimmed by 0 bases and J by 17 bases, leaving 11 bases between them. Germline V gives CDR1 DFQATT, CDR2 SNEGSKA (reference sequence). CDR3 size: 11 residues. CDR3 sequence: CSAREPNRFHF. The CDR3 region has the DNA TGCAGTGCTAGAGAGCCCAACCGATTCCACTTT.

This clonotype was seen ten or more times. This rearrangement joins TRBV6-2 or TRBV6-3 to TRBJ1-5, with D unresolved. The V gene's germline CDR1 is MNHEY and CDR2 SVGEGT. V was clipped by 4 bases and J by 6 bases, with 10 bases between them. This CDR3 is built from 13 residues. The CDR3 is CASSWELFQPQHF. CDR3 sequence (DNA): TGTGCCAGCAGTTGGGAATTATTTCAGCCCCAGCATTTT.

This clonotype was detected ten times or more. V and J are TRBV7-9 and TRBJ2-5; 8 bases line up with TRBD2. The length of the CDR3 is 16 residues. J was trimmed by 5 bases and V by 5 bases; bases with no gene match: 13. CDR1 is SEHNR and CDR2 is FQNEAQ in the germline V gene (reference sequence). This CDR3 is CASSHVTGGPGETQYF. The CDR3 DNA follows: TGTGCCAGCAGCCACGTAACGGGAGGGCCTGGGGAGACCCAGTACTTC.

This clonotype was seen a few times. V gene TRBV28 combines with J gene TRBJ2-7, with TRBD2 matching 7 bases. Germline lookup yields CDR1 MDHEN and CDR2 SYDVKM. The junction had 3 bases not matched to a gene; V was cut back by 3 bases and J by 4 bases. This CDR3 comprises 13 residues. The CDR3 protein is CASSFSGGYEQYF. The CDR3, as DNA: TGTGCCAGCAGTTTTTCCGGGGGGTACGAGCAGTACTTC.

The chain joins TRBV19 to TRBJ2-2, with 10 positions matching TRBD2. Germline V gene data show CDR1 as LNHDA and CDR2 as SQIVND (reference sequence). The J segment lost 6 bases and the V segment lost 2 bases, leaving 3 bases of the junction unmatched. This CDR3 spans 15 amino acids. The CDR3 here is CASSILAGDAGELFF. DNA of the CDR3: TGTGCCAGTAGTATACTAGCGGGAGACGCCGGGGAGCTGTTTTTT. Variable domain in full (rest from reference TRBV19 and TRBJ2-2): DGGITQSPKYLFRKEGQNVTLSCEQNLNHDAMYWYRQDPGQGLRLIYYSQIVNDFQKGDIAEGYSVSREKKESFPLTVTSAQKNPTAFYLCASSILAGDAGELFFGEGSRLTVL.

This sequence joins TRBV20-1 and TRBJ2-2; D ambiguous. The V end was cut by 3 bases, the J end by 6 bases, with 8 bases between. CDR1 is DFQATT and CDR2 is SNEGSKA in the germline V gene (reference sequence). The length of the CDR3 is 12 residues. In DNA form, the CDR3 reads TGCAGTGCTAGGGGCAAGCCCGGGGAGCTGTTTTTT. This encodes CSARGKPGELFF.

This clonotype was recorded a few times. This chain links TRBV7-3 with TRBJ2-3, with D tentatively TRBD2 (6 bases). Germline CDR1 is SGHTA and CDR2 is FQGTGA. The CDR3 length is 15 residues. V was trimmed by 1 base and J by 4 bases, leaving 12 bases between them. CDR3 amino acids: CASSLNSGSADTQYF. As DNA, the CDR3 is TGTGCCAGCAGCTTAAATTCCGGGAGCGCAGATACGCAGTATTTT.